The present T cell receptor (beta chain) was sequenced within a study of vaccination effects on CD4 cells after COVID-19. General study findings and limits: Early post-infection timepoints were missing from the study, which also had few convalescent patients. Substantial clonal contraction characterized both infection- and vaccine-induced clones late after vaccination.

Isolation of CD4+ T cells took place after 10 to 11 days of culture. Both day 3 and day 7 saw half the medium replaced with IL-2 medium. Some clones are missing from TCRdb's copy, which holds only in-frame ones; the method was immunoSEQ multiplex PCR. The data show roughly 64,000 clones, just over 70% seen once. This CDR3 is 14 amino acids long. The germline V gene encodes CDR1 SEHNR and CDR2 FQNEAQ (reference sequence). V gave up 5 bases and J gave up 3 bases; unmatched junction bases: 3. Regarding this clone: No antigen is known for it.

This sample comprised CD4+ T cells from PBMCs cultured without peptide, obtained before COVID-19 vaccination. The J gene is TRBJ1-4, the V gene TRBV7-9; 7 bases match TRBD1. This clonotype originated in a human donor who had a prior SARS-CoV-2 infection. The DNA of the CDR3 is TGTGCCAGCAGCGAGGGGGCGGCTAATGAAAAACTGTTTTTT. Protein product: CASSEGAANEKLFF. Variable domain in full (rest from reference TRBV7-9 and TRBJ1-4): DTGVSQNPRHKITKRGQNVTFRCDPISEHNRLYWYRQTLGQGPEFLTYFQNEAQLEKSRLLSDRFSAERPKGSFSTLEIQRTEQGDSAMYLCASSEGAANEKLFFGSGTQLSVL.